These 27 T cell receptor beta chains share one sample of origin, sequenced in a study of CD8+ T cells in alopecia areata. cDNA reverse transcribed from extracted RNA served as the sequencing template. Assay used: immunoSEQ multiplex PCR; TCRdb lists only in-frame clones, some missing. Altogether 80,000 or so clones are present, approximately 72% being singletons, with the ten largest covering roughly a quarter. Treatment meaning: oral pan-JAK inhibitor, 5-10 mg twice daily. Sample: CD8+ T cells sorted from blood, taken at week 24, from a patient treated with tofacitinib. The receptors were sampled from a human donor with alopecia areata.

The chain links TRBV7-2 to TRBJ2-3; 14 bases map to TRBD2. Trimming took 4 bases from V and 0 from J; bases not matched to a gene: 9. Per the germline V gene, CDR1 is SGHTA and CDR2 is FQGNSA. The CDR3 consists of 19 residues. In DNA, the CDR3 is TGTGCCAGCAGCTCCCAACGGACTAGCGGGGGGTGGAGCACAGATACGCAGTATTTT. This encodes CASSSQRTSGGWSTDTQYF.

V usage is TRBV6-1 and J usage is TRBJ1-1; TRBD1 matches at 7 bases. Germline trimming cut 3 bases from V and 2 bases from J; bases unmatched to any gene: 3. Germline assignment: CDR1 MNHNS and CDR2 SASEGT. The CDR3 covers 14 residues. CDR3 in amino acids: CASSDRGINTEAFF. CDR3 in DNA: TGTGCCAGCAGTGACAGGGGGATTAACACTGAAGCTTTCTTT.

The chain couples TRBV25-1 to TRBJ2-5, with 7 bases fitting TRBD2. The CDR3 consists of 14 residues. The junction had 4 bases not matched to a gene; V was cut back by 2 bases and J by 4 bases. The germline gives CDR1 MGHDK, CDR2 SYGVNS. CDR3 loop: CASSEGAGVETQYF. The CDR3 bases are TGTGCCAGCAGTGAAGGGGCGGGGGTAGAGACCCAGTACTTC.

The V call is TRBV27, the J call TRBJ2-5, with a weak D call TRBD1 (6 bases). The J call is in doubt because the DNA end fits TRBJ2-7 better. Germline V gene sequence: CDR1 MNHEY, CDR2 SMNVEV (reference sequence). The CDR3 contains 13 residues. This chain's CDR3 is CASSFNRAYEQYF. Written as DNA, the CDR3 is TGTGCCAGCAGTTTTAACAGGGCCTACGAGCAGTACTTC.

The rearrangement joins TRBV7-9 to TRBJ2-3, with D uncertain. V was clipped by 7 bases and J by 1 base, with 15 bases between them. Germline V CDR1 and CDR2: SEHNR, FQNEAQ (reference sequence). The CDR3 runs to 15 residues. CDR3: CASNFGPRGTDTQYF. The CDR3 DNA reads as TGTGCCAGCAATTTCGGGCCAAGGGGCACAGATACGCAGTATTTT.

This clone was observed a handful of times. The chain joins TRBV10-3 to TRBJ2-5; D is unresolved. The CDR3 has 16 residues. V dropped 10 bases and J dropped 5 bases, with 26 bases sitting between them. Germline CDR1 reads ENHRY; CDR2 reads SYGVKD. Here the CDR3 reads CASSLRPTQDSETQYF. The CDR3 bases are TGTGCCAGCTCCCTAAGGCCAACCCAAGACTCGGAGACCCAGTACTTC.

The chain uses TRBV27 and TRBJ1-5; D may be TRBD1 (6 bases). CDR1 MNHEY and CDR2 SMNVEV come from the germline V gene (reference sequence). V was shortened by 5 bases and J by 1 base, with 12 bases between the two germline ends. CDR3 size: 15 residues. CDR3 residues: CASSQAGASNQPQHF. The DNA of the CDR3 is TGTGCCAGCAGTCAAGCAGGGGCCAGCAATCAGCCCCAGCATTTT.

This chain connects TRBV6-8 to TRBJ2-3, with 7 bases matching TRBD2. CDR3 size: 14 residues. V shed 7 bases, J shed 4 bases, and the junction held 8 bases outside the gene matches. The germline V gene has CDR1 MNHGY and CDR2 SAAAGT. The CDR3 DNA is TGTGCCAGCACCACTAGCGCCCCTTCAGATACGCAGTATTTT. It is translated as CASTTSAPSDTQYF.

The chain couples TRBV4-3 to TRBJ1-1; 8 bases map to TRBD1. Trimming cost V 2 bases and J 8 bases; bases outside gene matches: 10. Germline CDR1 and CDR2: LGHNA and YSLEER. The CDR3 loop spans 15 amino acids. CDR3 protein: CASSQPGQVEEEAFF. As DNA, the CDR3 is TGCGCCAGCAGCCAACCGGGACAGGTGGAGGAGGAAGCTTTCTTT.

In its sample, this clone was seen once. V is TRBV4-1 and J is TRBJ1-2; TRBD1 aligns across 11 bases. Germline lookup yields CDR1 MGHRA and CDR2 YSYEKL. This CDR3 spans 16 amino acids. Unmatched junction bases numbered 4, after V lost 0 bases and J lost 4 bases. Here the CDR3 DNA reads TGCGCCAGCAGCCAAGAAAGGACAGGGGGCCGCTATGGCTACACCTTC. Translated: CASSQERTGGRYGYTF.

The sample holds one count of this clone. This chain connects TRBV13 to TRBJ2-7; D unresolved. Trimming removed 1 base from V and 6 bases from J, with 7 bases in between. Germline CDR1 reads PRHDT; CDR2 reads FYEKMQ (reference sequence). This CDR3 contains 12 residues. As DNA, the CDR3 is TGTGCCAGCAGCTTAGTGACTGGCGAGCAGTACTTC. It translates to CASSLVTGEQYF.

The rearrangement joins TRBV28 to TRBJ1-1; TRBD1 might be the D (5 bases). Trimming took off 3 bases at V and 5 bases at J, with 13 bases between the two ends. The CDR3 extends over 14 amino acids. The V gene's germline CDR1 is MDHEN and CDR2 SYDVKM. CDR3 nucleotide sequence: TGTGCCAGCAGTTTTTTCCAGGGCGGAACTGAAGCTTTCTTT. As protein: CASSFFQGGTEAFF.

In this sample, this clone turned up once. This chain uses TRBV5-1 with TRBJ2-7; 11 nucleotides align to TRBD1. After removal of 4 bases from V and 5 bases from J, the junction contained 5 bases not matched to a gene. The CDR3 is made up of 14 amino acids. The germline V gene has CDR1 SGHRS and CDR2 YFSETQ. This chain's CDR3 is CASSGRDRGDEQYF. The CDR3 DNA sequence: TGCGCCAGCAGCGGCCGGGACAGGGGGGACGAGCAGTACTTC.

In DNA, the CDR3 is TGTGCCAGCAGCTTTGATACAGACCAAGAGACCCAGTACTTC. It yields the protein CASSFDTDQETQYF. The chain uses TRBV7-9 and TRBJ2-5; no clear D gene. The CDR3 loop spans 14 amino acids. Germline-derived CDR1 and CDR2 are SEHNR and FQNEAQ (reference sequence). V gave up 3 bases and J gave up 0 bases, with 8 bases separating them.

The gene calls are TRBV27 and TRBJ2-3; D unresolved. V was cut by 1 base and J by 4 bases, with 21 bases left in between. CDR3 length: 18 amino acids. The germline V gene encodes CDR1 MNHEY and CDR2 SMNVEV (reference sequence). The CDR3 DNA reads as TGTGCCAGCAGTTTATTTTCGGTTGCTAGTATGAGCCCAGATACGCAGTATTTT. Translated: CASSLFSVASMSPDTQYF.

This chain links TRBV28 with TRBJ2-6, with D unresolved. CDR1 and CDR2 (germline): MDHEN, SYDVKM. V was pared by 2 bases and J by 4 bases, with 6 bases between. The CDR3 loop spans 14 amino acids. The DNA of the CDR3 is TGTGCCAGCAGTTTAGGGTTGGGGGCCAACGTCCTGACTTTC. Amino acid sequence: CASSLGLGANVLTF.

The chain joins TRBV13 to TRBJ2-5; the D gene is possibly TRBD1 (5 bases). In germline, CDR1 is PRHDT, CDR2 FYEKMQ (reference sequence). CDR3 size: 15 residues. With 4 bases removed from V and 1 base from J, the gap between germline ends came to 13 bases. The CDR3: CASSSRQGSQETQYF. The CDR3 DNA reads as TGTGCCAGCAGCTCCAGGCAGGGCAGCCAAGAGACCCAGTACTTC.

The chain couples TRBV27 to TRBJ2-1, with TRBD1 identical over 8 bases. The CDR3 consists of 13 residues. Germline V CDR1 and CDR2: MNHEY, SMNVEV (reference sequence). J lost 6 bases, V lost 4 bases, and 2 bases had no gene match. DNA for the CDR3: TGTGCCAGCAGTTCCACAGGGGGCAATGAGCAGTTCTTC. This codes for CASSSTGGNEQFF.

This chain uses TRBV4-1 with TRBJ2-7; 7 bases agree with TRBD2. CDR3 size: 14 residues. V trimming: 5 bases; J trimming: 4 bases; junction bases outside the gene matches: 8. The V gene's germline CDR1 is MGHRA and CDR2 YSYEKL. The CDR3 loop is CASSNLAEGYEQYF. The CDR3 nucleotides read TGCGCCAGCAGCAACCTAGCGGAGGGGTACGAGCAGTACTTC.

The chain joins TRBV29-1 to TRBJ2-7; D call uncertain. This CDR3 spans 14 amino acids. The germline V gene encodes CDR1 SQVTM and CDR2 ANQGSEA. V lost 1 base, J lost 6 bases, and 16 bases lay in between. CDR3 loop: CSVEVQEWWGEQYF. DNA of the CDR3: TGCAGCGTTGAAGTTCAGGAATGGTGGGGCGAGCAGTACTTC.

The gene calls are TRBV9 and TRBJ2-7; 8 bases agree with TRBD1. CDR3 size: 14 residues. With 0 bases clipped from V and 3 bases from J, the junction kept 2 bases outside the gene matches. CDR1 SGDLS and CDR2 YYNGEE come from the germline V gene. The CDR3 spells CASSVATGGYEQYF. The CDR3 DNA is TGTGCCAGCAGCGTAGCTACAGGGGGCTACGAGCAGTACTTC.

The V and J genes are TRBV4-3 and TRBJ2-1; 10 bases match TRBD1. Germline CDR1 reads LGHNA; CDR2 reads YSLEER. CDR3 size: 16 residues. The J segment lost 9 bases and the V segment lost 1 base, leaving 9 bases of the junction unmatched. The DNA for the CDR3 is TGCGCCAGCAGCCAAGGACAGGGGGCGCCTGTCGGTGAGCAGTTCTTC. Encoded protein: CASSQGQGAPVGEQFF.

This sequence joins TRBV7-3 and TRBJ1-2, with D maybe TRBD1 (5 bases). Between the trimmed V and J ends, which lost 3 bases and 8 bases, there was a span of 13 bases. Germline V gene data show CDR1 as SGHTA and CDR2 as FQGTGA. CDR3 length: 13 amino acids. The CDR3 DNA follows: TGTGCCAGCAGCTTCGGGACGGGTCGCGGCTACACCTTC. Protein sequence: CASSFGTGRGYTF.

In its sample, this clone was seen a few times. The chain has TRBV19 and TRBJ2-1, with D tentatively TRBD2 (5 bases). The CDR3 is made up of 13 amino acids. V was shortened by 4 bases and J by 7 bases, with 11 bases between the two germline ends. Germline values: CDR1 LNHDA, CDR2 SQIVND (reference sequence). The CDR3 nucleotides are TGTGCCAGTAGTACCCCGGCGGGTAATGAGCAGTTCTTC. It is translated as CASSTPAGNEQFF.

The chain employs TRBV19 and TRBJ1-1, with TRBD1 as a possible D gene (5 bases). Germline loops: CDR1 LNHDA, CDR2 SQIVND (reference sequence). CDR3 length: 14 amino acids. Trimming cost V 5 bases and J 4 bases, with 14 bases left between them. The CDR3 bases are TGTGCCAGTAGTTGGATGGGGCAGGGCACTGAAGCTTTCTTT. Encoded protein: CASSWMGQGTEAFF.

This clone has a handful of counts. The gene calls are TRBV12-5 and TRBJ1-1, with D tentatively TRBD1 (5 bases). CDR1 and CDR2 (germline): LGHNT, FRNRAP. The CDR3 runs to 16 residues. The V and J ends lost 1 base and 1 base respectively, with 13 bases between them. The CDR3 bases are TGTGCTAGTGGTTTGGGGGGGATATACGGGAACACTGAAGCTTTCTTT. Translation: CASGLGGIYGNTEAFF. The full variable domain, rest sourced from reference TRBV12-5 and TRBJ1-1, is DARVTQTPRHKVTEMGQEVTMRCQPILGHNTVFWYRQTMMQGLELLAYFRNRAPLDDSGMPKDRFSAEMPDATLATLKIQPSEPRDSAVYFCASGLGGIYGNTEAFFGQGTRLTVV.

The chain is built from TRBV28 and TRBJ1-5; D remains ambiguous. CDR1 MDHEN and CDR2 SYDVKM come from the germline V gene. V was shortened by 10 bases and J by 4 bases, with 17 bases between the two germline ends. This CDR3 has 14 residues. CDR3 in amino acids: CATAVHGDNQPQHF. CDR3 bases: TGTGCCACCGCAGTCCACGGAGATAATCAGCCCCAGCATTTT.